This paragraph covers one T cell receptor beta chain sequence. The antigen remains undetermined. The sample originates from a study of shared clonotypes between healthy human individuals. Study conclusions and caveats: Naive subsets, compared against memory subsets, generally had larger estimated richness values. Sampling covered blood only; tissue repertoires likely differ.

The donors were adults (healthy and HIV-negative) with no recent acute infections or vaccinations. CD45RO+ cells were combined with CCR7-negative CD45RA+ TemRA cells to form CD8 memory. The V gene end was trimmed by 6 bases and the J gene end by 3 bases; junction bases not matched to a gene: 4. Looked up from germline, CDR1 is MNHEY and CDR2 is SVGAGI. The CDR3 length is 13 residues. The table came from immunoSEQ multiplex PCR; TCRdb's copy has only in-frame clones and leaves some out. The sample holds a few hundred thousand clones, around 86% seen once. The sequencing input was memory CD8+ T cells sorted from blood. Subset given: CD45RO+ cells pooled with CCR7-negative TemRA cells. This clonotype was obtained from a man younger than 30 in good health. The chain combines TRBV6-5 with TRBJ1-2; 7 positions match TRBD1. CDR3 residues: CASSITGDYGYTF. The CDR3 nucleotides are TGTGCCAGCAGCATCACAGGGGACTATGGCTACACCTTC.